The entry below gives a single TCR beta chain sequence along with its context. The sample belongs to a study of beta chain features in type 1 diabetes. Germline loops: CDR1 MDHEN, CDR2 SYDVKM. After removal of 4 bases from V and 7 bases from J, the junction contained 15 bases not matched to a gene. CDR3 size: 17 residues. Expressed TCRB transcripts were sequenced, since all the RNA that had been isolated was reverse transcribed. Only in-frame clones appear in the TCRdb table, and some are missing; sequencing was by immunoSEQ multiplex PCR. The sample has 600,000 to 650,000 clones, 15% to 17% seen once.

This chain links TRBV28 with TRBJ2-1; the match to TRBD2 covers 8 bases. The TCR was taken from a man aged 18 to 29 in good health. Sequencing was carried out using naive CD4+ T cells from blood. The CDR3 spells CASSSWWTSGRGNEQFF. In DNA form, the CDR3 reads TGTGCCAGCAGTTCCTGGTGGACGAGCGGGAGAGGAAATGAGCAGTTCTTC.